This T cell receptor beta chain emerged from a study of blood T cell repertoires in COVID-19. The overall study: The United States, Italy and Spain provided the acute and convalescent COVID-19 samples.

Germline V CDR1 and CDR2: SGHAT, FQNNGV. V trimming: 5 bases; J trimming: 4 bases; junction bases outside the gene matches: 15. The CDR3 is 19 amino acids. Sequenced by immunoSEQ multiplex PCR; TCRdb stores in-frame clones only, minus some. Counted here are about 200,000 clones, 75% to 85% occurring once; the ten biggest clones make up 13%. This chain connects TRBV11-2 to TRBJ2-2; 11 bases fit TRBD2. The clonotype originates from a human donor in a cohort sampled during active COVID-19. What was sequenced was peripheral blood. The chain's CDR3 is CASSPPGGLAGGPTGELFF. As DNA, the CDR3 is TGTGCCAGCAGCCCACCCGGCGGGCTAGCGGGAGGACCCACCGGGGAGCTGTTTTTT.